The 5 T cell receptor beta chains reported below all come from one sample, sequenced in a study of T cells in Graves' hyperthyroidism and ophthalmopathy (dated by TCRdb to about 2019). The library was built by means of multiplex PCR. Sequencing used an Illumina HiSeq 2000. Amplification of TCR beta CDR3 regions was carried out from RNA transcripts. For the first round of RT-PCR on the TCR CDR3, the HTBI primer set was used together with the Qiagen OneStep RT-PCR kit. Using fastp trimming at Q25 and MiXCR clonotype assembly, TCRdb reanalyzed the public sequencing data and kept in-frame beta chains. Every distinct CDR3 protein forms one entry, paired with its most common genes and DNA. A total of roughly 98,000 distinct CDR3 sequences appear in this sample, roughly 40% of them only once. The leading ten clones occupy roughly a tenth of the sample. The specimen sequenced was peripheral blood or thyroid tissue (not recorded which). The source is a woman aged 25 to 39 with Graves' hyperthyroidism.

For this clonotype: This sequence may be a read error, since a much larger clone differs from it by one base. The CDR3 does not close with the conserved phenylalanine or tryptophan, likely indicating a read error. The chain joins TRBV5-1 to TRBJ1-1, with 9 bases matching TRBD1. The CDR3 runs 19 residues. Germline values: CDR1 SGHRS, CDR2 YFSETQ. The V gene end was trimmed by 1 base and the J gene end by 10 bases; junction bases not matched to a gene: 23. In DNA, the CDR3 is TGCGCCAGCAGCTTGTACAGGGGGCGAAAACCATCACCCTTGGGTGGAGCTTTCCTT. It is translated as CASSLYRGRKPSPLGGAFL.

In DNA, the CDR3 is TGTGCCACCCTATCGACTAGCGAAGGTGGCGAGCAGTACTTC. Amino acid sequence: CATLSTSEGGEQYF. V is TRBV15 and J is TRBJ2-7; 8 bases are shared with TRBD2. With 8 bases clipped from V and 6 bases from J, the junction kept 12 bases outside the gene matches. This CDR3 contains 14 residues. The germline V gene encodes CDR1 LNHNV and CDR2 YYDKDF (reference sequence).

This clonotype has at least ten counts. The chain combines TRBV2 with TRBJ1-2, with a tentative D call TRBD1 (5 bases). CDR1 and CDR2 from the germline V gene are SNHLY and FYNNEI. This CDR3 has 11 amino acids. V was cut by 7 bases and J by 8 bases, with 11 bases left in between. The CDR3 region is CASNQGFGYTF. The DNA of the CDR3 is TGTGCCAGCAACCAGGGATTCGGCTACACCTTC.

The table lists this clonotype with many counts. The chain joins TRBV5-1 to TRBJ2-7; 11 bases align to TRBD2. CDR1 and CDR2 (germline): SGHRS, YFSETQ. J lost 4 bases, V lost 4 bases, and 7 bases had no gene match. This CDR3 has 15 amino acids. The CDR3 region is CASSPLPSGRYEQYF. The CDR3 DNA reads as TGCGCCAGCAGCCCGCTCCCTAGCGGGAGGTACGAGCAGTACTTC.

There are many counts of this clonotype. The chain links TRBV6-5 to TRBJ2-2; D is unresolved. There are 14 residues in the CDR3. V was trimmed by 3 bases and J by 3 bases, leaving 8 bases between them. In germline, CDR1 is MNHEY, CDR2 SVGAGI. The CDR3 reads CASSYRTYTGELFF. The DNA for the CDR3 is TGTGCCAGCAGTTATCGGACCTACACCGGGGAGCTGTTTTTT.